Each of the 26 T cell receptor beta chains below was sequenced from the same sample in a study of beta chain features in type 1 diabetes. Study-level points and caveats: People with Type 1 diabetes carried modestly yet significantly shorter TCRB CDR3s in all four CD4+ subsets.

Isolated RNA was reverse transcribed in full, so expressed TCRB transcripts were sequenced. Generated by immunoSEQ multiplex PCR, the TCRdb table keeps only in-frame clones and is missing some. The table shows 600,000 to 700,000 clones, with around 12% occurring only once. No antigen is known for these receptors. The sample taken for sequencing was naive CD4+ T cells from blood. The receptors originated from a man aged 25 to 45 with type 1 diabetes.

On this clone: Other DNA sequences within the sample encode an identical CDR3. The V call is TRBV7-2, the J call TRBJ2-7; maybe TRBD1 (6 bases). The CDR3 is 15 amino acids. CDR1 is SGHTA, CDR2 FQGNSA, per germline. V shed 1 base and J shed 1 base, with 11 bases lying between them. CDR3: CASSLDLRGSYEQYF. The DNA for the CDR3 is TGTGCCAGCAGCTTAGACCTAAGGGGGTCCTACGAGCAGTACTTC. Looking up the rest from reference TRBV7-2 and TRBJ2-7 gives the full variable domain: GAGVSQSPSNKVTEKGKDVELRCDPISGHTALYWYRQSLGQGLEFLIYFQGNSAPDKSGLPSDRFSAERTGGSVSTLTIQRTQQEDSAVYLCASSLDLRGSYEQYFGPGTRLTVT.

V and J are TRBV7-2 and TRBJ2-1; TRBD2 aligns across 9 bases. Germline CDR1 and CDR2: SGHTA and FQGNSA. The CDR3 length is 15 residues. The ends lost 3 bases at V and 9 bases at J; junction bases unmatched: 9. Here the CDR3 DNA reads TGTGCCAGCAGCTTTGTAGCGGGGGCCGCGGGTGAGCAGTTCTTC. As protein: CASSFVAGAAGEQFF. The entire variable domain, with the rest obtained from reference TRBV7-2 and TRBJ2-1, is as follows: GAGVSQSPSNKVTEKGKDVELRCDPISGHTALYWYRQSLGQGLEFLIYFQGNSAPDKSGLPSDRFSAERTGGSVSTLTIQRTQQEDSAVYLCASSFVAGAAGEQFFGPGTRLTVL.

This clone showed up just a few times. V gene TRBV29-1 combines with J gene TRBJ2-5; D is unresolved. The germline gives CDR1 SQVTM, CDR2 ANQGSEA. Trimming removed 0 bases from V and 1 base from J, with 12 bases in between. CDR3 length: 15 residues. CDR3 nucleotides: TGCAGCGTTGAAGATCGACGGGCCAGCCAAGAGACCCAGTACTTC. This sequence encodes CSVEDRRASQETQYF.

The CDR3 spells CASSLEARQPQHF. For the CDR3, the DNA is TGTGCCAGCAGCTTAGAGGCCCGACAGCCCCAGCATTTT. The chain links TRBV7-2 to TRBJ1-5, with D unclear. Germline values: CDR1 SGHTA, CDR2 FQGNSA. This CDR3 is built from 13 residues. V was shortened by 1 base and J by 7 bases, with 8 bases between the two germline ends.

Comment on this clone: A read error may produce the germline difference seen at one junction end. This same CDR3 is encoded by further DNA sequences in the sample. V is TRBV14 and J is TRBJ1-6, with D uncertain. The CDR3 contains 16 residues. Germline V CDR1 and CDR2: SGHDN, FVKESK. CDR3 DNA sequence: TGTGCCAGCAGCTTCGGACCTTCAGCCTTTAATTCACCTCTCCACTTT. Protein: CASSFGPSAFNSPLHF.

This clone was seen more than once but under ten times. The V call is TRBV9, the J call TRBJ1-6, with TRBD1 as a possible D gene (5 bases). V lost 1 base and J 7 bases, leaving 12 bases between the germline ends. CDR1 and CDR2 from the germline V gene are SGDLS and YYNGEE. The CDR3 has 15 amino acids. The CDR3 is CASSVQGLGNSPLHF. CDR3 DNA sequence: TGTGCCAGCAGCGTACAGGGTTTGGGCAATTCACCCCTCCACTTT.

This clone was seen more than once but under ten times. This chain's CDR3 is CASRGTGWENIQYF. CDR3 DNA sequence: TGCGCCAGCAGGGGCACTGGCTGGGAAAACATTCAGTACTTC. V usage is TRBV5-1 and J usage is TRBJ2-4; D uncertain. The germline CDR1 and CDR2 sequences are SGHRS and YFSETQ. The V gene lost 5 bases and the J gene lost 5 bases, with 14 bases spanning the gap. CDR3 length: 14 amino acids.

The sample holds a few counts of this clone. This chain connects TRBV5-1 to TRBJ2-3, with TRBD1 identical over 11 bases. Losses at the gene ends were 0 bases for V and 4 bases for J; bases not matched to a gene: 1. The V gene's germline CDR1 is SGHRS and CDR2 YFSETQ. CDR3 length: 15 residues. The CDR3 DNA sequence: TGCGCCAGCAGCTTGGGGACAGGGGGCCCAGATACGCAGTATTTT. Protein product: CASSLGTGGPDTQYF. Full variable domain (missing parts from reference TRBV5-1 and TRBJ2-3): KAGVTQTPRYLIKTRGQQVTLSCSPISGHRSVSWYQQTPGQGLQFLFEYFSETQRNKGNFPGRFSGRQFSNSRSEMNVSTLELGDSALYLCASSLGTGGPDTQYFGPGTRLTVL.

This clone came up a few times. At the DNA level, this CDR3 is encoded by other sequences in the same sample as well. The chain uses TRBV7-2 and TRBJ2-3; no clear D. CDR3 length equals 13 residues. In germline, CDR1 is SGHTA, CDR2 FQGNSA. Trimming removed 1 base from V and 1 base from J, with 3 bases in between. CDR3 in DNA: TGTGCCAGCAGCTTAGGTGGCACAGATACGCAGTATTTT. Its protein is CASSLGGTDTQYF.

This chain joins TRBV29-1 and TRBJ1-2; D perhaps matches TRBD1 (6 bases). The CDR3 consists of 16 residues. V was clipped by 6 bases and J by 4 bases, with 24 bases between them. Germline loops: CDR1 SQVTM, CDR2 ANQGSEA. The CDR3 bases are TGCAGCGTCGCCACCAGGGGTCTTGTTACTAGCTATGGCTACACCTTC. Its translation: CSVATRGLVTSYGYTF.

This chain uses TRBV7-9 with TRBJ2-7; 7 nucleotides match TRBD1. CDR1 and CDR2 (germline): SEHNR, FQNEAQ (reference sequence). The CDR3 is made up of 15 amino acids. The V segment lost 1 base and the J segment 2 bases; nucleotides outside the gene matches: 5. The CDR3 bases are TGTGCCAGCAGCTTAGTGGGACAGACCCCCTACGAGCAGTACTTC. Translated: CASSLVGQTPYEQYF.

The chain is built from TRBV5-1 and TRBJ2-1, with 8 bases matching TRBD2. Germline CDR1 is SGHRS and CDR2 is YFSETQ. This CDR3 is 15 amino acids long. With V trimmed by 0 bases and J by 5 bases, 4 bases remained unmatched. The CDR3 bases are TGCGCCAGCAGCTTGGGACTAGCGAACCACAATGAGCAGTTCTTC. Protein product: CASSLGLANHNEQFF.

This clone was detected a few times. The chain is built from TRBV7-9 and TRBJ1-2; D gene unclear. The CDR3 extends over 13 amino acids. CDR1 and CDR2 from the germline V gene are SEHNR and FQNEAQ (reference sequence). V lost 10 bases to trimming and J lost 0 bases, with 12 bases between them. As DNA, the CDR3 is TGTGCCACCCTGGCCGAAGCTAACTATGGCTACACCTTC. The encoded protein is CATLAEANYGYTF. The variable domain in full, completed from reference TRBV7-9 and TRBJ1-2, reads DTGVSQNPRHKITKRGQNVTFRCDPISEHNRLYWYRQTLGQGPEFLTYFQNEAQLEKSRLLSDRFSAERPKGSFSTLEIQRTEQGDSAMYLCATLAEANYGYTFGSGTRLTVV.

This clone appeared a few times. At the DNA level, this CDR3 is encoded by other sequences in the same sample as well. The chain joins TRBV5-1 to TRBJ2-1, with no clear D. Trimming took 4 bases from V and 10 from J, leaving 9 bases between them. The germline CDR1 and CDR2 sequences are SGHRS and YFSETQ. The CDR3 length is 11 residues. CDR3 coding DNA: TGCGCCAGCAGCCTGGATAGGGAGCAGTTCTTC. Protein product: CASSLDREQFF.

This clone was found a few times. This sequence joins TRBV10-3 and TRBJ1-6; D gene unclear. This CDR3 has 14 amino acids. The germline V gene has CDR1 ENHRY and CDR2 SYGVKD. V shed 0 bases and J shed 9 bases, with 9 bases lying between them. CDR3 sequence reads: CAISESMFASPLHF. The CDR3, as DNA: TGTGCCATCAGTGAGTCGATGTTCGCTTCACCCCTCCACTTT.

This clone has more than one count but fewer than ten. The rearrangement uses TRBV30 and TRBJ1-3; D gene ambiguous. CDR3 length: 14 amino acids. Germline V gene data show CDR1 as GTSNPN and CDR2 as SVGIG (reference sequence). Trimming left V 4 bases short and J 2 bases short, with 12 bases between. CDR3 sequence: CAWNRDTTGNTIYF. CDR3 in DNA: TGTGCCTGGAACAGAGACACTACTGGAAACACCATATATTTT.

This rearrangement joins TRBV5-6 to TRBJ2-5, with TRBD1 identical over 10 bases. The junction had 4 bases not matched to a gene; V was cut back by 1 base and J by 4 bases. CDR1 and CDR2 from the germline V gene are SGHDT and YYEEEE. The CDR3 totals 15 residues. The CDR3 spells CASSLTGQGGETQYF. CDR3 coding DNA: TGTGCCAGCAGCTTGACCGGACAGGGGGGAGAGACCCAGTACTTC.

This clone has more than one count but fewer than ten. The chain combines TRBV7-2 with TRBJ2-2; D could derive from TRBD1 or TRBD2 (5 bases each). Germline CDR1 is SGHTA and CDR2 is FQGNSA. Trimming pared 5 bases from V and 2 bases from J, leaving 15 bases between. The CDR3 extends over 16 amino acids. As DNA, the CDR3 is TGTGCCAGCAGCAGACTGGGACGGGTTAACACCGGGGAGCTGTTTTTT. Encoded protein: CASSRLGRVNTGELFF.

This clone was detected a few times. The CDR3 loop is CASSVGTGNTGELFF. CDR3 nucleotide sequence: TGCGCCAGCAGTGTGGGGACAGGGAACACCGGGGAGCTGTTTTTT. The chain has TRBV10-1 and TRBJ2-2; 8 nucleotides agree with TRBD1. This CDR3 is 15 amino acids long. Trimming took 4 bases from V and 1 from J; bases not matched to a gene: 2. Per germline, CDR1 WNHNN and CDR2 SYGVQD (reference sequence).

This clone was seen a handful of times. The chain employs TRBV18 and TRBJ1-6; no clear D gene. CDR1 and CDR2 (germline): KGHSH, LQKENI. The CDR3 is 15 amino acids. V lost 3 bases and J lost 7, with 13 bases in between. The CDR3 loop is CASSPAAGVNSPLHF. The CDR3 DNA follows: TGTGCCAGCTCACCCGCCGCAGGAGTGAATTCACCCCTCCACTTT.

This clone was seen more than once but under ten times. The CDR3 region has the DNA TGTGCCAGCTCTCGAGGGACTCGCACAGATACGCAGTATTTT. Its protein product is CASSRGTRTDTQYF. The V gene is TRBV18, the J gene TRBJ2-3; TRBD2 might be the D (6 bases). Germline V lookup: CDR1 KGHSH, CDR2 LQKENI. The CDR3 runs to 14 residues. The germline V and J ends were trimmed by 6 bases and 1 base, with 11 bases remaining between them.

There are a few counts of this clone. J is TRBJ2-7 and V is TRBV5-1; D call uncertain. The CDR3 covers 15 residues. V was cut by 0 bases and J by 3 bases, with 13 bases left in between. From germline, CDR1 is SGHRS and CDR2 YFSETQ. CDR3 protein: CASSLALTSGYEQYF. The CDR3 DNA reads as TGCGCCAGCAGCTTGGCCCTGACATCTGGCTACGAGCAGTACTTC.

This clone was seen more than once but under ten times. The rearrangement uses TRBV7-9 and TRBJ1-1; D is unresolved. V lost 5 bases and J lost 11, with 15 bases in between. The CDR3 totals 12 residues. Germline loops: CDR1 SEHNR, CDR2 FQNEAQ (reference sequence). CDR3 sequence reads: CASSQSSRGAFF. For the CDR3, the DNA is TGTGCCAGCAGCCAGAGCAGCCGAGGGGCTTTCTTT.

This clone was found a few times. The genes are TRBV18 and TRBJ2-6; tentative D call: TRBD1 (5 bases). This CDR3 contains 16 residues. The V end was cut by 3 bases, the J end by 1 base, with 10 bases between. CDR1 is KGHSH, CDR2 LQKENI, per germline. The DNA for the CDR3 is TGTGCCAGCTCACCGAACACAGGTTCTGGGGCCAACGTCCTGACTTTC. This encodes CASSPNTGSGANVLTF. Based on the CDR3 plus reference TRBV18 and TRBJ2-6, the full variable domain is NAGVMQNPRHLVRRRGQEARLRCSPMKGHSHVYWYRQLPEEGLKFMVYLQKENIIDESGMPKERFSAEFPKEGPSILRIQQVVRGDSAAYFCASSPNTGSGANVLTFGAGSRLTVL.

The chain combines TRBV7-2 with TRBJ2-3, with D tentatively TRBD1 (6 bases). V lost 1 base and J 5 bases, leaving 16 bases between the germline ends. CDR3 size: 16 residues. Per the germline V gene, CDR1 is SGHTA and CDR2 is FQGNSA. CDR3 region: CASSLERDKGEDTQYF. DNA of the CDR3: TGTGCCAGCAGCTTAGAGAGGGACAAAGGGGAAGATACGCAGTATTTT.

The chain joins TRBV6-1 to TRBJ2-7, with 7 bases fitting TRBD1. The CDR3 has 15 residues. Germline V gene sequence: CDR1 MNHNS, CDR2 SASEGT. V shed 5 bases, J shed 6 bases, and the junction held 13 bases outside the gene matches. The CDR3 region has the DNA TGTGCCAGCAGTCAACCAGGGACAGTACGAAGCGAGCAGTACTTC. Amino acids: CASSQPGTVRSEQYF.